These 28 T cell receptor beta chains share one sample of origin, sequenced in a study of cytomegalovirus exposure and HLA in healthy donors. The PCR contained 60 Vbeta and 13 Jbeta primers. Profiled with immunoSEQ multiplex PCR; TCRdb holds only in-frame clones, not every one. The sample includes some 200,000 clones. Sequenced material: PBMCs. Receptors were obtained from a girl aged 2 to 9 in good health and CMV-seropositive.

This chain uses TRBV27 with TRBJ1-2, with D perhaps matching TRBD1 (5 bases). The V gene lost 7 bases and the J gene lost 6 bases, with 12 bases spanning the gap. Germline V lookup: CDR1 MNHEY, CDR2 SMNVEV (reference sequence). CDR3 length: 12 residues. The CDR3 is CASKAGWNGYTF. The CDR3 DNA follows: TGTGCCAGCAAGGCAGGGTGGAATGGCTACACCTTC.

V usage is TRBV6-5 and J usage is TRBJ2-3, with 7 bases aligning to TRBD2. Germline CDR1 and CDR2: MNHEY and SVGAGI. The CDR3 has 15 amino acids. Unmatched junction bases numbered 4, after V lost 4 bases and J lost 0 bases. CDR3 protein: CASSLLAASTDTQYF. CDR3 in DNA: TGTGCCAGCAGTTTGCTAGCGGCAAGCACAGATACGCAGTATTTT.

The V and J genes are TRBV18 and TRBJ2-2, with D possibly matching TRBD2 (6 bases). CDR3 length: 15 residues. Trimming took 3 bases from V and 6 from J, leaving 14 bases between them. Per germline, CDR1 KGHSH and CDR2 LQKENI. The CDR3 region has the DNA TGTGCCAGCTCACCTGGCCGGGAGAGGGCCGGGGAGCTGTTTTTT. Translated: CASSPGRERAGELFF.

The chain links TRBV5-1 to TRBJ2-1; possible D gene TRBD2, 5 bases. CDR1 SGHRS and CDR2 YFSETQ come from the germline V gene. This CDR3 is 15 amino acids long. With 2 bases removed from V and 7 bases from J, the gap between germline ends came to 16 bases. CDR3 protein: CASSLNSGDLNEQFF. In nucleotides, the CDR3 is TGCGCCAGCAGCTTAAACAGCGGTGATCTTAATGAGCAGTTCTTC.

V and J are TRBV10-2 and TRBJ1-2, with D perhaps TRBD1 (5 bases). The CDR3 runs 11 residues. CDR1 WSHSY and CDR2 SAAADI come from the germline V gene. Deletions cut 7 bases from V and 8 bases from J, with 11 bases between. This CDR3 is CASIQAGGYTF. The CDR3 bases are TGCGCCAGCATACAGGCGGGAGGCTACACCTTC.

V gene TRBV7-9 combines with J gene TRBJ2-3; TRBD1 might be the D (6 bases). Per germline, CDR1 SEHNR and CDR2 FQNEAQ (reference sequence). The V and J ends lost 4 bases and 4 bases respectively, with 9 bases between them. This CDR3 has 13 residues. CDR3 residues: CASSSKGADTQYF. The DNA for the CDR3 is TGTGCCAGCAGCTCAAAGGGGGCAGATACGCAGTATTTT.

The V gene is TRBV19, the J gene TRBJ2-1; D is undetermined. V shed 4 bases and J shed 4 bases, with 14 bases lying between them. The CDR3 contains 15 residues. The V gene's germline CDR1 is LNHDA and CDR2 SQIVND (reference sequence). DNA for the CDR3: TGTGCCAGTAGTACTAACCTAGTCGCGTACAATGAGCAGTTCTTC. Encoded protein: CASSTNLVAYNEQFF.

This chain uses TRBV5-6 with TRBJ2-1; TRBD2 aligns across 8 bases. Germline CDR1 and CDR2: SGHDT and YYEEEE. The junction had 6 bases not matched to a gene; V was cut back by 4 bases and J by 6 bases. This CDR3 comprises 14 residues. DNA of the CDR3: TGTGCCAGCAGCACTCTTCGGGGGGGCAATGAGCAGTTCTTC. This encodes CASSTLRGGNEQFF. Drawing the rest from reference TRBV5-6 and TRBJ2-1, the complete variable domain is DAGVTQSPTHLIKTRGQQVTLRCSPKSGHDTVSWYQQALGQGPQFIFQYYEEEERQRGNFPDRFSGHQFPNYSSELNVNALLLGDSALYLCASSTLRGGNEQFFGPGTRLTVL.

The chain carries TRBV14 and TRBJ1-3, with D tentatively TRBD1 (5 bases). This CDR3 has 14 amino acids. The germline V and J ends were trimmed by 2 bases and 2 bases, with 7 bases remaining between them. The germline V gene encodes CDR1 SGHDN and CDR2 FVKESK. The CDR3 loop is CASSQQGAGNTIYF. The CDR3 region has the DNA TGTGCCAGCAGCCAACAGGGTGCTGGAAACACCATATATTTT.

J is TRBJ2-1 and V is TRBV5-1, with 11 bases aligning to TRBD2. Germline CDR1 is SGHRS and CDR2 is YFSETQ. V lost 0 bases to trimming and J lost 7 bases; unmatched junction nucleotides: 12. The CDR3 extends over 18 amino acids. CDR3 sequence reads: CASSLAGSGRVDGNEQFF. The DNA for the CDR3 is TGCGCCAGCAGCTTGGCCGGTAGCGGGAGGGTCGACGGGAATGAGCAGTTCTTC.

The rearrangement joins TRBV13 to TRBJ2-1; TRBD1 agrees at 9 bases. This CDR3 has 15 residues. Germline trimming cut 4 bases from V and 4 bases from J; bases unmatched to any gene: 5. Germline V gives CDR1 PRHDT, CDR2 FYEKMQ (reference sequence). The CDR3 here is CASSSSDRGYNEQFF. Here the CDR3 DNA reads TGTGCCAGCAGCTCCTCGGACAGGGGTTACAATGAGCAGTTCTTC.

The CDR3 nucleotides read TGTGCCAGCAGCTTACTGGACTCATGGCGGGGCAATGAGCAGTTCTTC. Its translation is CASSLLDSWRGNEQFF. This sequence joins TRBV7-9 and TRBJ2-1; D is perhaps TRBD2 (6 bases). Deletions cut 2 bases from V and 6 bases from J, with 17 bases between. The V gene's germline CDR1 is SEHNR and CDR2 FQNEAQ (reference sequence). The CDR3 runs 16 residues.

As DNA, the CDR3 is TGCAGCGTTGCCGATACGGGAAAAGGAGAGACCCAGTACTTC. It is translated as CSVADTGKGETQYF. V and J are TRBV29-1 and TRBJ2-5; D is possibly TRBD2 (5 bases). Between the trimmed V and J ends, which lost 4 bases and 4 bases, there was a span of 16 bases. This CDR3 spans 14 amino acids. From germline, CDR1 is SQVTM and CDR2 ANQGSEA. The full variable domain, rest sourced from reference TRBV29-1 and TRBJ2-5, is SAVISQKPSRDICQRGTSLTIQCQVDSQVTMMFWYRQQPGQSLTLIATANQGSEATYESGFVIDKFPISRPNLTFSTLTVSNMSPEDSSIYLCSVADTGKGETQYFGPGTRLLVL.

Concerning this clone itself: Other nucleotide sequences from this sample produce the same CDR3. The V gene is TRBV27, the J gene TRBJ2-7, with a possible D match to TRBD2 (5 bases). The CDR3 loop spans 15 amino acids. CDR1 MNHEY and CDR2 SMNVEV come from the germline V gene (reference sequence). This CDR3 is CASRTSDGGLYEQYF. The CDR3 DNA reads as TGTGCTAGCCGGACTTCGGACGGCGGCCTCTACGAGCAGTACTTC.

The CDR3 here is CAIGAGTVSYEQYF. The CDR3 nucleotides read TGTGCCATCGGGGCCGGGACAGTCTCCTACGAGCAGTACTTC. V gene TRBV10-3 combines with J gene TRBJ2-7; 7 nucleotides line up with TRBD1. Germline V lookup: CDR1 ENHRY, CDR2 SYGVKD. CDR3 length: 14 residues. V was pared by 8 bases and J by 0 bases, with 7 bases of the junction left unmatched.

V usage is TRBV6-1 and J usage is TRBJ2-7; weak D call: TRBD2 (5 bases). Trimming left V 1 base short and J 0 bases short, with 10 bases between. CDR1 and CDR2 (germline): MNHNS, SASEGT. CDR3 size: 15 residues. The chain's CDR3 is CASSEGSGISYEQYF. DNA of the CDR3: TGTGCCAGCAGTGAAGGCTCCGGGATCTCCTACGAGCAGTACTTC.

The chain carries TRBV10-2 and TRBJ2-3; D is unclear. The V end lost 6 bases, the J end lost 2 bases, and 9 bases lay between the germline ends. This CDR3 spans 13 amino acids. CDR1 and CDR2 (germline): WSHSY, SAAADI. The CDR3: CASSGSSTDTQYF. CDR3 sequence (DNA): TGCGCCAGCAGCGGGTCATCCACAGATACGCAGTATTTT.

This chain joins TRBV27 and TRBJ1-2, with unresolved D. Trimming cost V 2 bases and J 4 bases, with 17 bases left between them. Germline V lookup: CDR1 MNHEY, CDR2 SMNVEV (reference sequence). This CDR3 has 16 residues. CDR3 sequence reads: CASSLIGAEDAYGYTF. The CDR3, as DNA: TGTGCCAGCAGTTTAATAGGAGCGGAGGATGCCTATGGCTACACCTTC.

V and J are TRBV27 and TRBJ1-1; a weak D match, TRBD1 (6 bases). From germline, CDR1 is MNHEY and CDR2 SMNVEV (reference sequence). Trimming removed 5 bases from V and 4 bases from J, with 14 bases in between. CDR3 length equals 14 residues. CDR3 sequence reads: CASSLTGTSTEAFF. In DNA form, the CDR3 reads TGTGCCAGCAGTCTTACAGGGACATCCACTGAAGCTTTCTTT.

The rearrangement uses TRBV7-9 and TRBJ1-2; no clear D gene. Germline V gene data show CDR1 as SEHNR and CDR2 as FQNEAQ (reference sequence). The CDR3 covers 14 residues. V lost 2 bases and J lost 3, with 10 bases in between. CDR3 DNA sequence: TGTGCCAGCAGCTTACTGAGGCCAGACTATGGCTACACCTTC. Translation: CASSLLRPDYGYTF.

The chain combines TRBV9 with TRBJ2-1; tentatively, D is TRBD2 (5 bases). Germline V gene lookup returns CDR1 SGDLS and CDR2 YYNGEE. This CDR3 spans 14 amino acids. V lost 3 bases and J lost 4, with 11 bases in between. The CDR3 DNA sequence: TGTGCCAGCAGCGGTGGACTCCGGTACAATGAGCAGTTCTTC. Its protein is CASSGGLRYNEQFF.

This chain uses TRBV30 with TRBJ1-1, with D hard to call. Trimming took off 0 bases at V and 3 bases at J, with 11 bases between the two ends. The CDR3 sequence is 14 residues long. Germline CDR1 GTSNPN, CDR2 SVGIG (reference sequence). CDR3 sequence reads: CAWSVLEAHTEAFF. The CDR3 DNA is TGTGCCTGGAGTGTACTCGAGGCGCACACTGAAGCTTTCTTT.

This chain connects TRBV21-1 to TRBJ2-2; the table's D gene call, TRBD2, was not cross checked with the DNA. TRBV21-1 is a pseudogene segment. The CDR3 contains 16 residues. The CDR3 reads CASSKGEGGSTGELFF. The DNA for the CDR3 is TGTGCCAGCAGCAAGGGAGAGGGAGGCTCCACCGGGGAGCTGTTTTTT.

This chain uses TRBV28 with TRBJ1-2; 11 positions agree with TRBD1. The germline V gene has CDR1 MDHEN and CDR2 SYDVKM. The CDR3 runs to 14 residues. V was pared by 5 bases and J by 9 bases, with 8 bases of the junction left unmatched. The CDR3 DNA sequence: TGTGCCAGCAGTCCCGGACAGGGGGCTGGTCGCTACACCTTC. This encodes CASSPGQGAGRYTF.

The chain links TRBV15 to TRBJ1-6; possibly TRBD1 for D (6 bases). Per the germline V gene, CDR1 is LNHNV and CDR2 is YYDKDF (reference sequence). The CDR3 is 13 amino acids. Trimming pared 8 bases from V and 10 bases from J, leaving 15 bases between. CDR3 loop: CATQEGGGSPLHF. In nucleotides, the CDR3 is TGTGCCACCCAGGAGGGGGGGGGATCACCCCTCCACTTT. The variable domain in full, with the rest retrieved from reference TRBV15 and TRBJ1-6, is DAMVIQNPRYQVTQFGKPVTLSCSQTLNHNVMYWYQQKSSQAPKLLFHYYDKDFNNEADTPDNFQSRRPNTSFCFLDIRSPGLGDTAMYLCATQEGGGSPLHFGNGTRLTVT.

The V gene is TRBV30, the J gene TRBJ2-1; 8 bases match TRBD2. There are 15 residues in the CDR3. Germline V CDR1 and CDR2: GTSNPN, SVGIG (reference sequence). With 4 bases clipped from V and 10 bases from J, the junction kept 15 bases outside the gene matches. The CDR3 loop reads CAWITTSVTRKEQFF. CDR3 sequence (DNA): TGTGCCTGGATAACGACTAGCGTCACGAGGAAAGAGCAGTTCTTC.

J is TRBJ2-2 and V is TRBV27, with TRBD1 matching 9 bases. This CDR3 region has 16 residues. J gave up 4 bases and V 6 bases, and 9 bases lay outside the gene matches. Germline V lookup: CDR1 MNHEY, CDR2 SMNVEV (reference sequence). The CDR3 sequence is CASRPDRGIFTGELFF. The CDR3 nucleotides are TGTGCCAGCAGGCCCGACAGGGGGATTTTCACCGGGGAGCTGTTTTTT.

V usage is TRBV29-1 and J usage is TRBJ1-1; a possible D gene is TRBD1 (5 bases). V lost 3 bases and J 10 bases, leaving 12 bases between the germline ends. CDR3 size: 11 residues. CDR1 and CDR2 (germline): SQVTM, ANQGSEA. The CDR3 loop is CSVDSGMRAFF. The CDR3 DNA reads as TGCAGCGTTGATTCAGGGATGAGAGCTTTCTTT. Full variable domain (rest looked up from reference TRBV29-1 and TRBJ1-1): SAVISQKPSRDICQRGTSLTIQCQVDSQVTMMFWYRQQPGQSLTLIATANQGSEATYESGFVIDKFPISRPNLTFSTLTVSNMSPEDSSIYLCSVDSGMRAFFGQGTRLTVV.